The following is a T cell receptor beta chain sequence with its context. Its binding antigen is unknown. Base-call qualities are not available, and no considerably larger clone is one nucleotide away. The library came from the immunoSEQ multiplex PCR assay. Turning to the authors' computational methods: A statistical classification framework was developed to diagnose cytomegalovirus status using the catalog of TCR beta chain sequences. TCRdb obtained this table from immuneACCESS and retained in-frame rearrangements with V and J assigned. These tables miss some clones; where compared with another copy, unresolved V genes account for less than half of the shortfall, and the remainder is unexplained. Clonal size and the V and J genes are those of that table, whereas D and trimming came from the DNA. For this sample there are about 190,000 clones; around 88% appear just once. The ten largest account for roughly 1.5% of the sample.

The donors belonged to the validation cohort of about 120 subjects, which was separate from the roughly 670-subject first cohort. This specimen comes from a study of cytomegalovirus exposure and HLA in healthy donors (TCRdb year 2017). In the study overall: According to a later analysis, the roughly 130 validation repertoires were produced on the same platform as the 600 to 850 repertoires of the first cohort. Besides the first cohort of 550 to 750 subjects, a separate validation cohort made up of 120 different subjects was used. The study combined high-throughput TCR immunosequencing, statistical association of individual TCRs with disease status, and machine learning to predict cytomegalovirus infection status. The study aimed to test whether cataloging public T cell receptors could reveal signatures of past pathogen exposure.

Germline trimming: 5 bases from V, 7 bases from J; junction bases outside gene matches: 12. As encoded in the germline V gene (reference sequence), CDR1 is SSHAT while CDR2 is FNYEAQ. Including the terminal cysteine and phenylalanine, the CDR3 comprises 15 residues. Only the CDR3 DNA stays, 45 bases, in frame from base 1. What the research found in general, with its limitations: A later analysis lacked HLA typing for the validation cohort, so it scored co-occurrence in that cohort across all 120 or so repertoires. The authors suggested that the approach could potentially be extended to other disease states and immunological phenotypes. Cytomegalovirus status was reported to be diagnosed by the classifier with high specificity and sensitivity in both the original and validation cohorts. In a later analysis, TCRs clustered in the first cohort were found to also tend to co-occur in the roughly 120 validation repertoires, with 94% of cluster scores above 0. A few of the identified cytomegalovirus-associated TCR beta chains were confirmed in vitro to be specific for cytomegalovirus antigens. The study gave a list of roughly 150 TCR beta chains associated with cytomegalovirus. Most TCR sequences were observed very rarely across donors, whereas some public TCRs were present in many individuals.

This receptor chain uses TRBV7-7 and TRBJ2-5, with 8 bases aligning to TRBD2. This clonotype was sampled from a woman in her late teens or twenties in good health and CMV-seronegative. The sample comprised PBMCs. The DNA is TGTGCCAGCAGCAATACCGGGGGGGCATTGGGGACCCAGTACTTC. Its protein reads: CASSNTGGALGTQYF. Full variable domain (CDR3 extended with the reference TRBV7-7 and TRBJ2-5 proteins): GAGVSQSPRYKVTKRGQDVTLRCDPISSHATLYWYQQALGQGPEFLTYFNYEAQPDKSGLPSDRFSAERPEGSISTLTIQRTEQRDSAMYRCASSNTGGALGTQYFGPGTRLLVL.